This TCR beta chain was profiled in a study of blood T cell repertoires in COVID-19. About the study: The United States, Italy and Spain provided the acute and convalescent COVID-19 samples. Sources were T cells, B-cell-depleted T cells, or PBMCs; the material itself was cDNA or gDNA.

Original data processing: Estimates of nucleated cell counts were drawn from the amplification of reference gene primers. Some clones are missing from TCRdb's copy, which holds only in-frame ones; the method was immunoSEQ multiplex PCR. The V and J calls and clone size come from that table; D and trimming were worked out from the DNA. The sample includes 80,000 to 95,000 clones, about 85% of them seen just once. The length of the CDR3 is 16 residues. V lost 6 bases, J lost 0 bases, and 4 bases stayed unmatched. Germline CDR1 LGHDT, CDR2 YNNKEL (reference sequence). The gene calls are TRBV3-1 (or the pseudogene TRBV3-2) and TRBJ2-5, with TRBD2 matching over 13 bases. Sequences were obtained from peripheral blood. This TCR was recovered from a human donor in a cohort sampled during active COVID-19. This CDR3 reads CASRATSGGYQETQYF. Here the CDR3 DNA reads TGTGCCAGCAGAGCGACTAGCGGGGGGTACCAAGAGACCCAGTACTTC.